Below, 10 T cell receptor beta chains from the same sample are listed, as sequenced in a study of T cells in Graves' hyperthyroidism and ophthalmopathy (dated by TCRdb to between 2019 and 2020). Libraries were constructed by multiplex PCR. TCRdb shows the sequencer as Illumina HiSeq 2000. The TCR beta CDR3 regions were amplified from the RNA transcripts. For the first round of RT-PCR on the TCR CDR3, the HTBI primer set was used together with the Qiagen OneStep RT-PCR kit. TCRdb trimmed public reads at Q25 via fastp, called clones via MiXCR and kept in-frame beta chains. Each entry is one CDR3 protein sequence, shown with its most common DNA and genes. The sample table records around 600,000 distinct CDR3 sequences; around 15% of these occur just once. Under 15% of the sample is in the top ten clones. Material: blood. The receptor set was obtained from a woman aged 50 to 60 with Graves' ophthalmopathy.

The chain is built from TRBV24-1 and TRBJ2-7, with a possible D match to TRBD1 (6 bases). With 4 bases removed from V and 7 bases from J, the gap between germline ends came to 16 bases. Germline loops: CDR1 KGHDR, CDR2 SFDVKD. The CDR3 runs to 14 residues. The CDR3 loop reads CATSDPTQGAEQYF. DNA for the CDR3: TGTGCCACCAGTGACCCCACACAGGGTGCGGAGCAGTACTTC.

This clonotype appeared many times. In DNA form, the CDR3 reads TGTGCCAGCAGCTTAGGCGGAGGGCAATCTTACAATGAGCAGTTCTTC. Translation: CASSLGGGQSYNEQFF. The chain recombines TRBV11-3 with TRBJ2-1; D is possibly TRBD2 (6 bases). With 1 base removed from V and 4 bases from J, the gap between germline ends came to 14 bases. This CDR3 has 16 amino acids. Germline lookup yields CDR1 SGHNT and CDR2 YENEEA.

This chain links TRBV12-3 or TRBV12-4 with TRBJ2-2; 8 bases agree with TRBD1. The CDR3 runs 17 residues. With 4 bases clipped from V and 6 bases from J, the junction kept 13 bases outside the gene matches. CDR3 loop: CASSSYSDRGRAGELFF. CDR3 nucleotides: TGTGCCAGCAGTTCATATTCTGACAGGGGCCGGGCCGGGGAGCTGTTTTTT.

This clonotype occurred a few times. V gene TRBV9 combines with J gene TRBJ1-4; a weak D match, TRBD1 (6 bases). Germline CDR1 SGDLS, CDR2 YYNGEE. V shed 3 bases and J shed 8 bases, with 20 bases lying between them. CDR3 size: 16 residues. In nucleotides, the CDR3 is TGTGCCAGCAGCGCCGGTCCGGGACACAGTCGAGAAAAACTGTTTTTT. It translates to CASSAGPGHSREKLFF.

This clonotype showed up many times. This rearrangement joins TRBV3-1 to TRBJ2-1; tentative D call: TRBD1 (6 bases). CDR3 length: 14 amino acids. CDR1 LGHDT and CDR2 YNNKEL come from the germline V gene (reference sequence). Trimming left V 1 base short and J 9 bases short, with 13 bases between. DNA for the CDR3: TGTGCCAGCAGCCAAGTTGGACAGTGGGGTGAGCAGTTCTTC. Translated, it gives CASSQVGQWGEQFF.

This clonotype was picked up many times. The CDR3 DNA sequence: TGTGCCAGCAGCCAAGAAGGGACAGGGGAGGCGGAGACCCAGTACTTC. It specifies CASSQEGTGEAETQYF. The chain couples TRBV4-2 to TRBJ2-5, with 10 bases lining up with TRBD1. The CDR3 length is 16 residues. The germline CDR1 and CDR2 sequences are LGHNA and YNFKEQ. Trimming removed 0 bases from V and 5 bases from J; junction bases left unmatched: 6.

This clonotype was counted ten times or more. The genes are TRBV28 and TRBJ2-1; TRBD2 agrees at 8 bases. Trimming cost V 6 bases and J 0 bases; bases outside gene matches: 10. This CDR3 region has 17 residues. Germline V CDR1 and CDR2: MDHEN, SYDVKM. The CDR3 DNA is TGTGCCAGCAGCCCCGGAGGCGGGAGGAGCTCCTACAATGAGCAGTTCTTC. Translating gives CASSPGGGRSSYNEQFF.

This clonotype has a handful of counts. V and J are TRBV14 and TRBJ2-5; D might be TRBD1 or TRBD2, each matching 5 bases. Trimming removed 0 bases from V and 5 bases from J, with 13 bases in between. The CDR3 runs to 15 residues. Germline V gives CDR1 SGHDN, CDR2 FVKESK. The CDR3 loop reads CASSQEVGDAETQYF. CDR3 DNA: TGTGCCAGCAGCCAAGAAGTAGGGGACGCGGAGACCCAGTACTTC.

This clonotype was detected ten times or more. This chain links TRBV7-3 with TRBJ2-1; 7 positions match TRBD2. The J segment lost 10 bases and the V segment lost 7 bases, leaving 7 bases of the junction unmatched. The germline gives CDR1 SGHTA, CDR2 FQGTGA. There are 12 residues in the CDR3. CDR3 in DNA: TGTGCCAGCAACCTCAAGGGAGGGGAGCAGTTCTTC. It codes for CASNLKGGEQFF.

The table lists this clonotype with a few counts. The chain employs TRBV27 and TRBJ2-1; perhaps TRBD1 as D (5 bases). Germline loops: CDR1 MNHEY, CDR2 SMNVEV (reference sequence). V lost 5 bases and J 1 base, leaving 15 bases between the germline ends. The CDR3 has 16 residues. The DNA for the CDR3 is TGTGCCAGCAGTCCTCAGGGCCGGGTTTCCTACAATGAGCAGTTCTTC. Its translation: CASSPQGRVSYNEQFF.